This is a list of T cell receptor beta chains from one sample in a study of CD8+ T cells in alopecia areata. Repertoires were generated with immunoSEQ multiplex PCR, while TCRdb's copy carries only in-frame clones and drops some. Here the sample spans around 140,000 clones, about 49% being singletons. Sequenced material: CD8+ T cells sorted from blood, taken at week 0. The receptors stem from a human donor with alopecia areata. Each CDR3 is given with its conserved first and last residue. Each record gives: J gene, clone size, D gene, V gene, CDR3 protein, CDR3 DNA. The D gene is left open where the match is weak. Clone size is not always given. Where it is, it says once, few, many or a class for expanded clones.

j_gene: TRBJ2-1
abundance: .
d_gene: .
v_gene: TRBV4-1
CDR3aa: CASSQGQGGVGSYNEQFF
CDR3nt: TGCGCCAGCAGCCAAGGCCAGGGGGGAGTTGGCTCCTACAATGAGCAGTTCTTC

j_gene: TRBJ1-5
abundance: few
d_gene: .
v_gene: TRBV29-1
CDR3aa: CSVGTGFNQPQHF
CDR3nt: TGCAGCGTTGGGACCGGGTTCAATCAGCCCCAGCATTTT

j_gene: TRBJ2-1
abundance: .
d_gene: TRBD2
v_gene: TRBV29-1
CDR3aa: CSARLAGESSYNEQFF
CDR3nt: TGCAGCGCCCGGCTAGCGGGGGAATCCTCCTACAATGAGCAGTTCTTC

j_gene: TRBJ2-7
abundance: .
d_gene: .
v_gene: TRBV5-6
CDR3aa: CASSKMEGRSYEQYF
CDR3nt: TGTGCCAGCAGCAAGATGGAGGGGCGAAGCTACGAGCAGTACTTC

j_gene: TRBJ1-2
abundance: .
d_gene: TRBD1
v_gene: TRBV4-1
CDR3aa: CASSQDRRDRGPYGYTF
CDR3nt: TGCGCCAGCAGCCAAGATCGGCGGGACAGGGGGCCTTATGGCTACACCTTC

j_gene: TRBJ1-6
abundance: .
d_gene: TRBD1
v_gene: TRBV30
CDR3aa: CAWSPRDRNNSPLHF
CDR3nt: TGTGCCTGGAGTCCCCGGGACAGAAATAATTCACCCCTCCACTTT

j_gene: TRBJ1-1
abundance: .
d_gene: .
v_gene: TRBV9
CDR3aa: CASSPVLMNTEAFF
CDR3nt: TGTGCCAGCAGTCCTGTCCTGATGAACACTGAAGCTTTCTTT

j_gene: TRBJ1-1
abundance: .
d_gene: .
v_gene: TRBV27
CDR3aa: CASSPGRGTEAFF
CDR3nt: TGTGCCAGCAGCCCAGGGAGGGGCACTGAAGCTTTCTTT

j_gene: TRBJ1-2
abundance: .
d_gene: .
v_gene: TRBV5-1
CDR3aa: CASSPGASYGYTF
CDR3nt: TGCGCCAGCAGCCCAGGAGCGAGCTATGGCTACACCTTC

j_gene: TRBJ2-7
abundance: .
d_gene: TRBD2
v_gene: TRBV27
CDR3aa: CASAGRAAEQYF
CDR3nt: TGTGCCAGCGCTGGGAGGGCCGCCGAGCAGTACTTC

j_gene: TRBJ2-1
abundance: many
d_gene: TRBD2
v_gene: TRBV19
CDR3aa: CASSMQLADYNEQFF
CDR3nt: TGTGCCAGTAGTATGCAACTAGCGGACTACAATGAGCAGTTCTTC

j_gene: TRBJ1-2
abundance: .
d_gene: .
v_gene: TRBV30
CDR3aa: CAWEPGGDYGYTF
CDR3nt: TGTGCCTGGGAGCCGGGAGGGGACTATGGCTACACCTTC

j_gene: TRBJ2-7
abundance: .
d_gene: .
v_gene: TRBV5-4
CDR3aa: CASSYGGTSYEQYF
CDR3nt: TGTGCCAGCAGCTACGGGGGTACCTCCTACGAGCAGTACTTC

j_gene: TRBJ2-7
abundance: .
d_gene: .
v_gene: TRBV11-2
CDR3aa: CASSPSNSYEQYF
CDR3nt: TGTGCCAGCAGCCCCTCAAACTCCTACGAGCAGTACTTC

j_gene: TRBJ1-2
abundance: .
d_gene: TRBD1
v_gene: TRBV27
CDR3aa: CASSLRRTGPGYTF
CDR3nt: TGTGCCAGCAGTTTAAGGCGGACAGGTCCTGGCTACACCTTC

j_gene: TRBJ1-1
abundance: .
d_gene: TRBD1
v_gene: TRBV30
CDR3aa: CAWSVGTVNTEAFF
CDR3nt: TGTGCCTGGAGTGTAGGGACAGTGAACACTGAAGCTTTCTTT

j_gene: TRBJ2-7
abundance: .
d_gene: .
v_gene: TRBV27
CDR3aa: CASSLTGLPYEQYF
CDR3nt: TGTGCCAGCAGTCTAACGGGCCTCCCCTACGAGCAGTACTTC

j_gene: TRBJ1-2
abundance: .
d_gene: .
v_gene: TRBV13
CDR3aa: CASSPETRHNYGYTF
CDR3nt: TGTGCCAGCAGCCCCGAGACCCGCCATAACTATGGCTACACCTTC

j_gene: TRBJ2-3
abundance: .
d_gene: .
v_gene: TRBV27
CDR3aa: CASSLGGNGVDTQYF
CDR3nt: TGTGCCAGCAGTTTGGGCGGCAACGGGGTGGATACGCAGTATTTT

j_gene: TRBJ2-1
abundance: few
d_gene: .
v_gene: TRBV14
CDR3aa: CASSQRGSSYNEQFF
CDR3nt: TGTGCCAGCAGCCAACGGGGGAGCTCCTACAATGAGCAGTTCTTC

j_gene: TRBJ2-3
abundance: .
d_gene: TRBD2
v_gene: TRBV25-1
CDR3aa: CASSELAGTDTQYF
CDR3nt: TGTGCCAGCAGTGAGCTAGCGGGGACCGATACGCAGTATTTT

j_gene: TRBJ2-6
abundance: few
d_gene: TRBD1
v_gene: TRBV10-3
CDR3aa: CASSAGGSGANVLTF
CDR3nt: TGTGCCAGCAGTGCAGGGGGCTCTGGGGCCAACGTCCTGACTTTC

j_gene: TRBJ1-1
abundance: .
d_gene: .
v_gene: TRBV5-1
CDR3aa: CASSFIKGGNTEAFF
CDR3nt: TGCGCCAGCAGCTTTATCAAGGGGGGGAACACTGAAGCTTTCTTT

j_gene: TRBJ1-5
abundance: few
d_gene: .
v_gene: TRBV4-2
CDR3aa: CASSPDESGLQPQHF
CDR3nt: TGTGCCAGCAGCCCGGACGAGTCTGGGCTTCAGCCCCAGCATTTT

j_gene: TRBJ2-7
abundance: few
d_gene: .
v_gene: TRBV6-5
CDR3aa: CASSQDVPYEQYF
CDR3nt: TGTGCCAGCAGTCAGGACGTTCCCTACGAGCAGTACTTC

j_gene: TRBJ1-1
abundance: few
d_gene: .
v_gene: TRBV27
CDR3aa: CASSGGRFGFGLNTEAFF
CDR3nt: TGTGCCAGCAGCGGGGGGCGATTCGGGTTCGGCCTGAACACTGAAGCTTTCTTT

j_gene: TRBJ1-2
abundance: .
d_gene: .
v_gene: TRBV30
CDR3aa: CACDRAYGYTF
CDR3nt: TGTGCCTGTGACAGAGCCTATGGCTACACCTTC

j_gene: TRBJ2-5
abundance: few
d_gene: .
v_gene: TRBV27
CDR3aa: CASSYTSDETQYF
CDR3nt: TGTGCCAGCAGTTACACCTCAGATGAGACCCAGTACTTC

j_gene: TRBJ2-6
abundance: .
d_gene: .
v_gene: TRBV5-4
CDR3aa: CASSLGHLGAAGANVLTF
CDR3nt: TGTGCCAGCAGCTTGGGGCATCTCGGGGCAGCAGGGGCCAACGTCCTGACTTTC

j_gene: TRBJ1-3
abundance: few
d_gene: .
v_gene: TRBV29-1
CDR3aa: CSVVTGEMGNTIYF
CDR3nt: TGCAGCGTTGTAACCGGGGAAATGGGAAACACCATATATTTT

j_gene: TRBJ2-1
abundance: few
d_gene: TRBD2
v_gene: TRBV10-3
CDR3aa: CAIRGTRDHEQFF
CDR3nt: TGTGCCATCAGAGGGACTAGGGACCATGAGCAGTTCTTC